The clone carrying this T cell receptor (beta chain) was seen many times. This entry is derived from a study of T cells in Graves' hyperthyroidism and ophthalmopathy. With V trimmed by 5 bases and J by 3 bases, 5 bases remained unmatched. The CDR3 length is 16 residues. Germline-derived CDR1 and CDR2 are SGHTA and FQGNSA. Authors of the study amplified TCR beta CDR3 regions from RNA transcripts. RT-PCR in the first round (using the HTBI primer set) targeted the TCR CDR3. TCRdb itself ran the multiplex PCR reads through MiXCR, one entry per CDR3 protein. The sample consists of approximately 600,000 distinct CDR3 sequences, 15% to 20% of them appearing once.

V and J are TRBV7-2 and TRBJ2-3, with 13 nucleotides matching TRBD2. Sample: blood. The source is a woman aged 25-40 years with Graves' hyperthyroidism. This CDR3 is CASSRGLAGVTDTQYF. In DNA form, the CDR3 reads TGTGCCAGCAGCAGAGGACTAGCGGGAGTAACAGATACGCAGTATTTT.